These T cell receptor beta chains were read from a single sample in a study of T-cell memory formation after mild COVID-19. MiXCR, applied by TCRdb to the 5' RACE reads, yields one record per CDR3 protein. This sample yields roughly 450,000 distinct CDR3 sequences, of which about 18% are seen a single time; 9% to 15% belongs to the top ten. The sample taken for sequencing was PBMCs or a T cell subset sorted from them (not recorded which). The receptor set was obtained from an adult woman who had mild COVID-19 (a few samples of this study predate the infection). Cell type and time point are not known. The CDR3 runs from the conserved cysteine through the conserved F or W. Fields, in order: D gene, clone size, J gene, V gene, CDR3 DNA, CDR3 protein. The D gene is left open where the match is weak. Where a row states a size, it is once, few, many or the class of an expanded clone; other rows omit it.

- - TRBJ2-2 TRBV7-9 TGTGCCGGTACCGGGACACTACCCGGGGAGCTGTTTTTT CAGTGTLPGELFF
- - TRBJ1-2 TRBV20-1 TGCAGTGCTAGAACATTATATGGCTACACCTTC CSARTLYGYTF
- - TRBJ2-1 TRBV3-1 TGTGCCAGCAGCCAAGATTTCACAGGGTTGAAGAATGAGCAGTTCTTC CASSQDFTGLKNEQFF
TRBD1 - TRBJ1-2 TRBV12-3/TRBV12-4 TGTGCCAGCAGTCTACAGGACAGGGGGCGAGGTGGCTACACCTTC CASSLQDRGRGGYTF
- - TRBJ2-5 TRBV7-6 TGTGCCAGCAGCTTAGCGCGTAACAGTCAGGAGACCCAGTACTTC CASSLARNSQETQYF
- - TRBJ2-3 TRBV24-1 TGTGCCACCAGTGAATTAGGGTTCGGCACAGATACGCAGTATTTT CATSELGFGTDTQYF
TRBD1 few TRBJ2-3 TRBV12-3/TRBV12-4 TGTGCCAGCAGTTTAGGCAGGGGGCTCGATACGCAGTATTTT CASSLGRGLDTQYF
TRBD2 few TRBJ2-5 TRBV6-5 TGTGCCAGCAGTTACTCTTCCGGGAGGGCCAGGAAGACCCAGTACTTC CASSYSSGRARKTQYF
- few TRBJ2-5 TRBV30 TGTGCCTGGAGTATCGAGACCCAGTACTTC CAWSIETQYF
TRBD1 once TRBJ2-5 TRBV7-8 TGTGCCAGCAGCTTAGTCCAGGGGGACCAAGAGACCCAGTACTTC CASSLVQGDQETQYF
- once TRBJ2-7 TRBV20-1 TGCAGTGCTGGTAGGCGGGCAGGGTGTCGCTACGAGCAGTACTTC CSAGRRAGCRYEQYF